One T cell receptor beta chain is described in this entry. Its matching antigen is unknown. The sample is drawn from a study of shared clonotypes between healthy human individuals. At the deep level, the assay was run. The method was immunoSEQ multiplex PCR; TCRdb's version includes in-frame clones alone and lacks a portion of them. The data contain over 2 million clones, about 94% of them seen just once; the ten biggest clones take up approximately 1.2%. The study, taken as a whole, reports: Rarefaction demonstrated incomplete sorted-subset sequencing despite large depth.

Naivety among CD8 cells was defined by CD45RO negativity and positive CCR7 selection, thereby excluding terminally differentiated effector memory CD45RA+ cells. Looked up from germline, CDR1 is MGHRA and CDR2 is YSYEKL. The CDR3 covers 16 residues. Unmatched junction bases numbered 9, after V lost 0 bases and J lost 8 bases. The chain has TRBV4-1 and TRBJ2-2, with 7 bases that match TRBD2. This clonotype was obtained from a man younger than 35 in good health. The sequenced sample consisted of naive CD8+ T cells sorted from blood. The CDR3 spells CASSQDQGGWLGELFF. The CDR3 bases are TGCGCCAGCAGCCAAGATCAGGGAGGGTGGTTGGGGGAGCTGTTTTTT.